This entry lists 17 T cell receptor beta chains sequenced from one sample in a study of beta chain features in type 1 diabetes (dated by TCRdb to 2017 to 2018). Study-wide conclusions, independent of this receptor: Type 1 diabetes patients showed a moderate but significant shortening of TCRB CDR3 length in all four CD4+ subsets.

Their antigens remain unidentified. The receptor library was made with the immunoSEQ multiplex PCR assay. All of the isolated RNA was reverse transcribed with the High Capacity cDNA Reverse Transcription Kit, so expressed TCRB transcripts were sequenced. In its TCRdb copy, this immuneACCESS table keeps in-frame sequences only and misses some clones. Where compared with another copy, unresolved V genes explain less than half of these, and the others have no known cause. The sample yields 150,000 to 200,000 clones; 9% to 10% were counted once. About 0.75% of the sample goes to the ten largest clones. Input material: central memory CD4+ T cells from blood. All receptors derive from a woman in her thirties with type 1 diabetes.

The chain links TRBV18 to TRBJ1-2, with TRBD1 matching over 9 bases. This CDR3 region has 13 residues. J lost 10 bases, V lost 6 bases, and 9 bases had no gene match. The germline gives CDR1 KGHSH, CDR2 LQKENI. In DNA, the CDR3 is TGTGCCAGCTCCGAACAGGGGGCGCGGGACTACACCTTC. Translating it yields CASSEQGARDYTF.

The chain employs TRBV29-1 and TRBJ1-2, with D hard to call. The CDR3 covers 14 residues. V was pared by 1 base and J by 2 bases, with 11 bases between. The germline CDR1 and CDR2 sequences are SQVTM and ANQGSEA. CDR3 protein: CSVEVDGTNYGYTF. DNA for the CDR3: TGCAGCGTTGAAGTCGATGGCACGAACTATGGCTACACCTTC. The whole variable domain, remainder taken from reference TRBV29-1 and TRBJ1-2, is SAVISQKPSRDICQRGTSLTIQCQVDSQVTMMFWYRQQPGQSLTLIATANQGSEATYESGFVIDKFPISRPNLTFSTLTVSNMSPEDSSIYLCSVEVDGTNYGYTFGSGTRLTVV.

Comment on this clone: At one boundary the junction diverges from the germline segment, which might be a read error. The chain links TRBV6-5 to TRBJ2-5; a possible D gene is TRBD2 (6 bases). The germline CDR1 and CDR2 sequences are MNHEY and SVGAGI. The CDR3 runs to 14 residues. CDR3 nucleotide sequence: TGTGCCATCAGTGAGTCTGGACTACAAGAGACCCAGTACTTC. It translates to CAISESGLQETQYF.

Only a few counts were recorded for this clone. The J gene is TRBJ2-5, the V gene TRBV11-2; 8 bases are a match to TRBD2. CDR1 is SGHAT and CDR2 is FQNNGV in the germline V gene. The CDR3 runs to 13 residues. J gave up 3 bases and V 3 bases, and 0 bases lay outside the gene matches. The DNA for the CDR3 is TGTGCCAGCAGCTTTAGCGGGGAAGAGACCCAGTACTTC. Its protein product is CASSFSGEETQYF. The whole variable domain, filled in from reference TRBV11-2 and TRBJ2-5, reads EAGVAQSPRYKIIEKRQSVAFWCNPISGHATLYWYQQILGQGPKLLIQFQNNGVVDDSQLPKDRFSAERLKGVDSTLKIQPAKLEDSAVYLCASSFSGEETQYFGPGTRLLVL.

The CDR3 DNA reads as TGCGCCAGCAGCCAAGATCGAACTAGCGGGAGATACAATGAGCAGTTCTTC. Its translation is CASSQDRTSGRYNEQFF. The chain carries TRBV4-1 and TRBJ2-1; 11 bases fit TRBD2. The V segment lost 0 bases and the J segment 4 bases; nucleotides outside the gene matches: 5. The CDR3 totals 17 residues. The germline V gene encodes CDR1 MGHRA and CDR2 YSYEKL.

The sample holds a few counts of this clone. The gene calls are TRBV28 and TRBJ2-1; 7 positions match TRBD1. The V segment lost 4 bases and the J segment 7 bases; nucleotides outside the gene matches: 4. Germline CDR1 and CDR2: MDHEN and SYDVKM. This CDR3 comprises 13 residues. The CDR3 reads CASSWDSRNEQFF. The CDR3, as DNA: TGTGCCAGCAGTTGGGACAGCAGAAATGAGCAGTTCTTC. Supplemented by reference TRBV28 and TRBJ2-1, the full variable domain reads DVKVTQSSRYLVKRTGEKVFLECVQDMDHENMFWYRQDPGLGLRLIYFSYDVKMKEKGDIPEGYSVSREKKERFSLILESASTNQTSMYLCASSWDSRNEQFFGPGTRLTVL.

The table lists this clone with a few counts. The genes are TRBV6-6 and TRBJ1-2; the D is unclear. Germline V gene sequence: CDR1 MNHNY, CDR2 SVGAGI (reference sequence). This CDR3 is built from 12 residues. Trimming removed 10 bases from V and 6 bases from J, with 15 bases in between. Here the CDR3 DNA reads TGTGCCACCAGCCCGGAGGGCCATGGCTACACCTTC. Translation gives CATSPEGHGYTF.

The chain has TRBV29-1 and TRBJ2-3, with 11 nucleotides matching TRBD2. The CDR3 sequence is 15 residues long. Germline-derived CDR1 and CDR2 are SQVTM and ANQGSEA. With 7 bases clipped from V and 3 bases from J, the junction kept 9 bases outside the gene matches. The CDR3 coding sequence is TGCAGCGAACAAGTAGCGGGAGGGCCGACAGATACGCAGTATTTT. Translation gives CSEQVAGGPTDTQYF.

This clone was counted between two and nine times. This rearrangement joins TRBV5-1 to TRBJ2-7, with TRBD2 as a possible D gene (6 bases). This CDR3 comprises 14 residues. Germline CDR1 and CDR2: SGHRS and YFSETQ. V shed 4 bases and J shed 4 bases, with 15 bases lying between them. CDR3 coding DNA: TGCGCCAGCAGCCGCAAATCGGGGGAGTACGAGCAGTACTTC. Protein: CASSRKSGEYEQYF.

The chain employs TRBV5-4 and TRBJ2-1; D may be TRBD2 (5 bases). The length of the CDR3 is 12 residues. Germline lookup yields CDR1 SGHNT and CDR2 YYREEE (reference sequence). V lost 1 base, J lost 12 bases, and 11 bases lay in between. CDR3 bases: TGTGCCAGCAGCTTGACGGCGGGTGGGCAGTTCTTC. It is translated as CASSLTAGGQFF. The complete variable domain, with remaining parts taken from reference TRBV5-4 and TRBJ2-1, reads ETGVTQSPTHLIKTRGQQVTLRCSSQSGHNTVSWYQQALGQGPQFIFQYYREEENGRGNFPPRFSGLQFPNYSSELNVNALELDDSALYLCASSLTAGGQFFGPGTRLTVL.

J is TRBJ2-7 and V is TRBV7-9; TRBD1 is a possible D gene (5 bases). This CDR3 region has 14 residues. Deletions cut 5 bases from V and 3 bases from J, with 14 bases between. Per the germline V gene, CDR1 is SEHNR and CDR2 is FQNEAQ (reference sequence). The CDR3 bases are TGTGCCAGCAGCCACACCCAGGGATTCTACGAGCAGTACTTC. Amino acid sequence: CASSHTQGFYEQYF.

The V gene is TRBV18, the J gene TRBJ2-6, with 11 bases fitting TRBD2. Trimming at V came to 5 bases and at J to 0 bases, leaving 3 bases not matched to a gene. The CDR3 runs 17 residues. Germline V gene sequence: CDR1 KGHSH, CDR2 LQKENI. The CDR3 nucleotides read TGTGCCAGCTCATCGGGACTAGCGGCCTCTGGGGCCAACGTCCTGACTTTC. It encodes CASSSGLAASGANVLTF.

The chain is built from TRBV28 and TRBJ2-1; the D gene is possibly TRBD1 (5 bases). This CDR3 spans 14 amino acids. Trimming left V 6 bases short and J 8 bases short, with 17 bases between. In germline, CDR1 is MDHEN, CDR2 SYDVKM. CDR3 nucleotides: TGTGCCAGCAGCCTGGACAAGGTGAGACATGAGCAGTTCTTC. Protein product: CASSLDKVRHEQFF.

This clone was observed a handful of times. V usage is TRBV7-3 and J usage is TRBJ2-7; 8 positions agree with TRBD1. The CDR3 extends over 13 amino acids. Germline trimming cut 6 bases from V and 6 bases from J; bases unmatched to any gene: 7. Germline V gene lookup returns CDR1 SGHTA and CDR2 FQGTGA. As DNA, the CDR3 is TGTGCCAGCAGTGCGGACAGGGACGGCGAGCAGTACTTC. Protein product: CASSADRDGEQYF.

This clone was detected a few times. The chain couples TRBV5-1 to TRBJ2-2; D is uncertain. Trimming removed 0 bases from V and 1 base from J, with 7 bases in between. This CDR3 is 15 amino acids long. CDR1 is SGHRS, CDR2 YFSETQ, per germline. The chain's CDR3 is CASSLAGQNTGELFF. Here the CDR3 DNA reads TGCGCCAGCAGCTTGGCCGGTCAGAACACCGGGGAGCTGTTTTTT.

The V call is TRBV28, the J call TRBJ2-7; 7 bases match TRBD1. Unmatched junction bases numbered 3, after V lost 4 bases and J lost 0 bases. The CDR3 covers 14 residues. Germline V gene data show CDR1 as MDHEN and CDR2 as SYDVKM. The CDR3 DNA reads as TGTGCCAGCAGTTCCCGGGACAGCTCCTACGAGCAGTACTTC. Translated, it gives CASSSRDSSYEQYF.

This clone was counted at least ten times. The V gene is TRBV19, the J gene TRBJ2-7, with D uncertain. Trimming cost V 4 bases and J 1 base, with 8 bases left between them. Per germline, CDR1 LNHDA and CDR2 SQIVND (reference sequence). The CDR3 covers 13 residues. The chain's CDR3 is CASSSDFSYEQYF. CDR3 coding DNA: TGTGCCAGTAGTAGCGACTTTTCCTACGAGCAGTACTTC.